What follows are 26 T cell receptor beta chains derived from one specimen sequenced in a study of cytomegalovirus exposure and HLA in healthy donors. Use of 60 Vbeta and 13 Jbeta primers characterized the PCR. Clones were read by immunoSEQ multiplex PCR, and TCRdb kept only the in-frame ones, dropping some. The table shows under 150,000 clones, with approximately 80% occurring only once. The material sequenced was PBMCs. These receptors were obtained from a man aged 30 to 39 in good health and CMV-seronegative.

This clone was counted only a few times. This chain links TRBV4-3 with TRBJ2-3, with 8 positions matching TRBD2. The V gene's germline CDR1 is LGHNA and CDR2 YSLEER. The V gene end was trimmed by 1 base and the J gene end by 5 bases; junction bases not matched to a gene: 5. The CDR3 consists of 15 residues. The CDR3 loop is CASSQGAGGGDTQYF. The CDR3 coding sequence is TGCGCCAGCAGCCAAGGGGCGGGAGGAGGAGATACGCAGTATTTT.

This clone has just one count. The rearrangement uses TRBV27 and TRBJ2-5, with D uncertain. The DNA end lines up better with TRBJ2-7; the J call may be wrong. The CDR3 runs to 16 residues. The germline gives CDR1 MNHEY, CDR2 SMNVEV (reference sequence). The chain's CDR3 is CASSPYIPADSREQYF. DNA for the CDR3: TGTGCCAGCAGTCCGTATATTCCCGCGGATTCGCGCGAGCAGTACTTC.

The chain has TRBV28 and TRBJ1-2, with TRBD1 matching 10 bases. The CDR3 contains 12 residues. Germline CDR1 reads MDHEN; CDR2 reads SYDVKM. V shed 11 bases and J 5 bases; nucleotides not matched to a gene: 5. CDR3 DNA sequence: TGTGCCGCGAGGGACAGGGGATATGGCTACACCTTC. It codes for CAARDRGYGYTF.

The chain carries TRBV27 and TRBJ1-4; D ambiguous. V gave up 5 bases and J gave up 4 bases, with 5 bases separating them. The CDR3 covers 12 residues. The V gene's germline CDR1 is MNHEY and CDR2 SMNVEV (reference sequence). The CDR3 is CASSPGNEKLFF. CDR3 nucleotides: TGTGCCAGCAGTCCGGGTAATGAAAAACTGTTTTTT.

V and J are TRBV7-2 and TRBJ1-5; the D is unclear. The germline CDR1 and CDR2 sequences are SGHTA and FQGNSA. This CDR3 contains 14 residues. The V and J ends lost 4 bases and 6 bases respectively, with 13 bases between them. For the CDR3, the DNA is TGTGCCAGCAGCTATCCCGGGAATGGTCAGCCCCAGCATTTT. This translates into CASSYPGNGQPQHF.

In its sample, this clone was seen a few times. The rearrangement links TRBV5-1 to TRBJ1-1, with TRBD1 matching 8 bases. The V segment lost 5 bases and the J segment 1 base; nucleotides outside the gene matches: 4. CDR3 length: 14 amino acids. Germline CDR1 SGHRS, CDR2 YFSETQ. The CDR3 DNA sequence: TGCGCCAGCAGATGGGGACAGGAGAACACTGAAGCTTTCTTT. Protein: CASRWGQENTEAFF.

This chain uses TRBV19 with TRBJ2-1, with 9 bases matching TRBD2. V was clipped by 3 bases and J by 6 bases; unmatched bases: 6. The germline V gene has CDR1 LNHDA and CDR2 SQIVND (reference sequence). This CDR3 comprises 15 residues. CDR3 DNA sequence: TGTGCCAGTAGTATTTTTGCGGGAGGGATCAATGAGCAGTTCTTC. Translated: CASSIFAGGINEQFF. Looking up the rest from reference TRBV19 and TRBJ2-1 gives the full variable domain: DGGITQSPKYLFRKEGQNVTLSCEQNLNHDAMYWYRQDPGQGLRLIYYSQIVNDFQKGDIAEGYSVSREKKESFPLTVTSAQKNPTAFYLCASSIFAGGINEQFFGPGTRLTVL.

The CDR3 is CASSQGQGWDTEAFF. The CDR3 bases are TGCGCCAGCAGCCAGGGACAGGGTTGGGACACTGAAGCTTTCTTT. The chain links TRBV4-1 to TRBJ1-1; 9 bases are shared with TRBD1. With 3 bases clipped from V and 3 bases from J, the junction kept 5 bases outside the gene matches. CDR1 MGHRA and CDR2 YSYEKL come from the germline V gene. The CDR3 extends over 15 amino acids.

V and J are TRBV27 and TRBJ1-4; no clear D gene. Between the trimmed V and J ends, which lost 2 bases and 7 bases, there was a span of 17 bases. Looked up from germline, CDR1 is MNHEY and CDR2 is SMNVEV (reference sequence). The CDR3 has 16 residues. DNA of the CDR3: TGTGCCAGCAGTTTAAAATGGGCGGGCTGGGGTGAAAAACTGTTTTTT. Its protein product is CASSLKWAGWGEKLFF.

The V call is TRBV6-1, the J call TRBJ2-5, with a possible D match to TRBD1 (6 bases). V lost 1 base, J lost 4 bases, and 13 bases lay in between. Germline CDR1 reads MNHNS; CDR2 reads SASEGT. The CDR3 consists of 15 residues. The CDR3 bases are TGTGCCAGCAGTGAAGTGCCAGGGGTAGGAGAGACCCAGTACTTC. It yields the protein CASSEVPGVGETQYF.

The rearrangement links TRBV10-2 to TRBJ1-5; 9 nucleotides align to TRBD1. The length of the CDR3 is 14 residues. Per germline, CDR1 WSHSY and CDR2 SAAADI. V was pared by 6 bases and J by 4 bases, with 4 bases of the junction left unmatched. CDR3 residues: CASRSGTGNQPQHF. CDR3 in DNA: TGCGCCAGCAGATCAGGGACAGGGAATCAGCCCCAGCATTTT.

The rearrangement uses TRBV30 and TRBJ2-4; 9 nucleotides line up with TRBD1. The junction had 6 bases not matched to a gene; V was cut back by 5 bases and J by 1 base. Germline CDR1 is GTSNPN and CDR2 is SVGIG (reference sequence). The CDR3 runs 15 residues. The CDR3 DNA is TGTGCCTGGGGACAGGGGAGTTTGGCCAAAAACATTCAGTACTTC. Translating gives CAWGQGSLAKNIQYF.

This clone has a handful of counts. The V and J genes are TRBV10-1 and TRBJ2-1; 8 bases match TRBD2. Germline V gives CDR1 WNHNN, CDR2 SYGVQD (reference sequence). The CDR3 spans 14 residues. The J segment lost 5 bases and the V segment lost 5 bases, leaving 5 bases of the junction unmatched. CDR3 loop: CASSLLADNNEQFF. CDR3 DNA sequence: TGCGCCAGCAGTTTACTAGCGGACAACAATGAGCAGTTCTTC.

The chain couples TRBV19 to TRBJ1-5; TRBD1 is a possible D gene (6 bases). V was pared by 3 bases and J by 7 bases, with 10 bases between. Germline CDR1 LNHDA, CDR2 SQIVND (reference sequence). The CDR3 extends over 13 amino acids. This CDR3 reads CASSIDRFQPQHF. In DNA, the CDR3 is TGTGCCAGTAGTATCGACAGGTTCCAGCCCCAGCATTTT.

CDR3 nucleotide sequence: TGTGCCAGCTCAGAAACGGACAGGGGGTTTTACGAGCAGTACTTC. Its translation: CASSETDRGFYEQYF. This chain joins TRBV18 and TRBJ2-7; 10 positions match TRBD1. Germline V gene data show CDR1 as KGHSH and CDR2 as LQKENI. The CDR3 spans 15 residues. V was pared by 5 bases and J by 4 bases, with 8 bases of the junction left unmatched.

The CDR3 DNA reads as TGTGCCAGCAGTGACGGGGCGGGAGTCGAGTGTTACAATGAGCAGTTCTTC. It codes for CASSDGAGVECYNEQFF. The chain couples TRBV6-4 to TRBJ2-1, with 7 bases lining up with TRBD2. J was trimmed by 4 bases and V by 2 bases; bases with no gene match: 11. The CDR3 sequence is 17 residues long. Germline CDR1 is MRHNA and CDR2 is SNTAGT.

The chain is built from TRBV6-1 and TRBJ1-1; 10 bases line up with TRBD1. CDR3 length equals 14 residues. Germline V gene data show CDR1 as MNHNS and CDR2 as SASEGT. With 9 bases clipped from V and 5 bases from J, the junction kept 9 bases outside the gene matches. The CDR3 loop is CASFWDRGGTEAFF. The CDR3 coding sequence is TGTGCCAGTTTTTGGGACAGGGGCGGAACTGAAGCTTTCTTT.

This chain joins TRBV5-4 and TRBJ2-3; maybe TRBD2 (6 bases). CDR3 length equals 15 residues. Trimming pared 4 bases from V and 0 bases from J, leaving 12 bases between. The V gene's germline CDR1 is SGHNT and CDR2 YYREEE (reference sequence). The CDR3 coding sequence is TGTGCCAGCAGCCTCCGACTAGGCAGCACAGATACGCAGTATTTT. Its translation: CASSLRLGSTDTQYF.

This clone turned up a few times. The rearrangement joins TRBV10-3 to TRBJ2-7, with D possibly TRBD2 on 5 matching bases. The CDR3 covers 15 residues. Germline values: CDR1 ENHRY, CDR2 SYGVKD. Trimming stripped 2 bases from V and 4 bases from J, with 15 bases between. CDR3 amino acids: CAISEPTSGRYEQYF. Written as DNA, the CDR3 is TGTGCCATCAGTGAGCCGACCTCGGGGAGATACGAGCAGTACTTC.

V usage is TRBV7-9 and J usage is TRBJ1-5; possible D gene TRBD1, 5 bases. CDR1 is SEHNR, CDR2 FQNEAQ, per germline (reference sequence). V lost 5 bases and J 0 bases, leaving 11 bases between the germline ends. This CDR3 has 15 residues. The CDR3 DNA follows: TGTGCCAGCAGCCCTGACAGATATAGCAATCAGCCCCAGCATTTT. This encodes CASSPDRYSNQPQHF.

The V gene is TRBV7-6, the J gene TRBJ2-3; 8 bases are shared with TRBD1. CDR3 size: 15 residues. Germline CDR1 SGHVS, CDR2 FNYEAQ. V dropped 5 bases and J dropped 2; count of bases not matched to a gene: 6. CDR3 DNA: TGTGCCAGCAGCGACCGACAGGGGTACACAGATACGCAGTATTTT. It encodes CASSDRQGYTDTQYF.

CDR3 sequence (DNA): TGTGCCATCAGTGATCCTTCTAGCGGGTTTGTCTACGAGCAGTACTTC. This gives the protein CAISDPSSGFVYEQYF. The chain recombines TRBV10-3 with TRBJ2-7, with 8 bases identical to TRBD2. The germline gives CDR1 ENHRY, CDR2 SYGVKD. V gave up 3 bases and J gave up 3 bases; unmatched junction bases: 10. The CDR3 sequence is 16 residues long.

V and J are TRBV27 and TRBJ2-5; possibly TRBD1 for D (6 bases). Per the germline V gene, CDR1 is MNHEY and CDR2 is SMNVEV (reference sequence). The V and J ends lost 10 bases and 5 bases respectively, with 17 bases between them. CDR3 length: 13 residues. CDR3 in amino acids: CATGHRVTETQYF. The DNA of the CDR3 is TGTGCCACAGGACACAGGGTTACGGAGACCCAGTACTTC.

The table lists this clone with a few counts. J is TRBJ1-1 and V is TRBV19; a possible D gene is TRBD1 (5 bases). Germline loops: CDR1 LNHDA, CDR2 SQIVND (reference sequence). The CDR3 runs 15 residues. V dropped 6 bases and J dropped 1 base, with 15 bases sitting between them. CDR3 nucleotides: TGTGCCAGTAGGCCAAGCGCGGGGGGGAACACTGAAGCTTTCTTT. As protein: CASRPSAGGNTEAFF.

The V call is TRBV4-2, the J call TRBJ2-2; possibly TRBD2 for D (5 bases). The CDR3 is 16 amino acids. V shed 6 bases and J shed 3 bases, with 17 bases lying between them. Germline CDR1 reads LGHNA; CDR2 reads YNFKEQ. The CDR3 DNA follows: TGTGCCAGCAGAGTCCGGGATCAAGCATACACCGGGGAGCTGTTTTTT. Protein product: CASRVRDQAYTGELFF.

The gene calls are TRBV28 and TRBJ1-5; D may be TRBD1 (5 bases). The V gene lost 5 bases and the J gene lost 7 bases, with 12 bases spanning the gap. The CDR3 has 13 amino acids. Germline-derived CDR1 and CDR2 are MDHEN and SYDVKM. The CDR3 DNA follows: TGTGCCAGCAGTACATCAGGGCCGCAGCCCCAGCATTTT. Protein sequence: CASSTSGPQPQHF.